Presented here are 3 T cell receptor beta chains from one specimen sequenced in a study of PD-1 blockade in classical Hodgkin lymphoma. There was relapse after autologous stem cell transplantation in every patient, and there was variation in brentuximab vedotin exposure. The repertoire was sequenced with immunoSEQ multiplex PCR; TCRdb's copy has only in-frame clones and lacks some. The data contain some 45,000 clones, almost 90% of them singletons. Sequencing used peripheral blood mononuclear cells (PBMCs), obtained at baseline. Every receptor here comes from a human donor with classical Hodgkin lymphoma.

The chain couples TRBV10-3 to TRBJ1-2; no reliable D call. This CDR3 is built from 12 residues. CDR1 and CDR2 from the germline V gene are ENHRY and SYGVKD. V lost 2 bases and J lost 6, with 7 bases in between. DNA for the CDR3: TGTGCCATCAGTGAGGACACGAATGGCTACACCTTC. This encodes CAISEDTNGYTF.

The table lists this clone with a few counts. V usage is TRBV4-1 and J usage is TRBJ1-1; D is unresolved. V lost 1 base and J lost 2, with 11 bases in between. Germline V gene sequence: CDR1 MGHRA, CDR2 YSYEKL. The CDR3 covers 15 residues. The CDR3 coding sequence is TGCGCCAGCAGCCAAGGAGTCCGTCTAAACACTGAAGCTTTCTTT. It is translated as CASSQGVRLNTEAFF.

This clone was observed a single time. V gene TRBV6-6 combines with J gene TRBJ2-2; 7 nucleotides align to TRBD2. The CDR3 length is 15 residues. With V trimmed by 5 bases and J by 4 bases, 7 bases remained unmatched. Per the germline V gene, CDR1 is MNHNY and CDR2 is SVGAGI (reference sequence). The CDR3 nucleotides read TGTGCCAGCAGTGTCTCGGGACTAACCACCGGGGAGCTGTTTTTT. Its translation is CASSVSGLTTGELFF.